What follows are 29 T cell receptor beta chains derived from one specimen sequenced in a study of T cells after yellow fever vaccination. MiXCR, run by TCRdb on the 5' RACE reads, gives a single entry per CDR3 protein. The table records 100,000 to 150,000 distinct CDR3 sequences, 15% of them present only once. The specimen comprised CD8+ T cells sorted from PBMCs, sampled 5 days after the yellow fever booster vaccination. All receptors derive from a man between 18 and 35 years old who received the YFV17D yellow fever vaccine.

This clonotype showed up just a few times. The chain employs TRBV12-3 or TRBV12-4 and TRBJ1-2; no clear D gene. The CDR3 spans 11 residues. Trimming took off 7 bases at V and 5 bases at J, with 8 bases between the two ends. In DNA, the CDR3 is TGTGCCAGCACCGGGTATTATGGCTACACCTTC. Its translation is CASTGYYGYTF.

This clonotype was observed a few times. The gene calls are TRBV7-3 and TRBJ2-3; D not certain. CDR1 SGHTA and CDR2 FQGTGA come from the germline V gene. Between the trimmed V and J ends, which lost 1 base and 1 base, there was a span of 3 bases. The CDR3 runs 13 residues. DNA of the CDR3: TGTGCCAGCAGCTTAAAGGGCACAGATACGCAGTATTTT. Encoded protein: CASSLKGTDTQYF.

V usage is TRBV4-1 and J usage is TRBJ1-1; a possible D gene is TRBD1 (5 bases). V was clipped by 4 bases and J by 3 bases, with 15 bases between them. The germline V gene has CDR1 MGHRA and CDR2 YSYEKL. CDR3 size: 15 residues. Here the CDR3 reads CASSRRRDSYTEAFF. The CDR3 DNA sequence: TGCGCCAGCAGCCGACGACGAGACAGCTACACTGAAGCTTTCTTT.

This clonotype was recorded a few times. The rearrangement joins TRBV11-2 to TRBJ2-7; no reliable D call. Germline V CDR1 and CDR2: SGHAT, FQNNGV. The CDR3 totals 15 residues. With 0 bases removed from V and 1 base from J, the gap between germline ends came to 10 bases. CDR3 sequence (DNA): TGTGCCAGCAGCTTAGAGGCTGGCGGTTCCTACGAGCAGTACTTC. Its translation: CASSLEAGGSYEQYF.

The table lists this clonotype with a few counts. The V call is TRBV12-3 or TRBV12-4, the J call TRBJ2-1; TRBD1 or TRBD2 may be the D gene (5 bases each). V lost 6 bases and J 0 bases, leaving 12 bases between the germline ends. There are 15 residues in the CDR3. The DNA of the CDR3 is TGTGCCAGCAGCCGCGAGGGGAGCTCCTACAATGAGCAGTTCTTC. This gives the protein CASSREGSSYNEQFF.

This clonotype has just a few counts. The rearrangement joins TRBV11-1 to TRBJ2-5; 9 bases map to TRBD1. The CDR3 consists of 15 residues. The trim removed 1 base at V and 1 base at J, leaving 1 base unmatched. Germline CDR1 reads SGHAT; CDR2 reads FQDESV (reference sequence). CDR3 in amino acids: CASSLGDRVQETQYF. CDR3 nucleotide sequence: TGTGCCAGCAGCTTAGGGGACAGGGTCCAAGAGACCCAGTACTTC.

This clonotype showed up just a few times. The genes are TRBV20-1 and TRBJ1-2, with 9 bases lining up with TRBD1. The CDR3 consists of 14 residues. Germline V CDR1 and CDR2: DFQATT, SNEGSKA (reference sequence). V gave up 5 bases and J gave up 4 bases; unmatched junction bases: 8. CDR3 in DNA: TGCAGTGCTGGGAACAGGGGGCGCGTCTATGGCTACACCTTC. Amino acids: CSAGNRGRVYGYTF.

This clonotype was found a few times. V and J are TRBV11-2 and TRBJ2-3; 8 bases line up with TRBD2. Germline CDR1 SGHAT, CDR2 FQNNGV. After removal of 0 bases from V and 0 bases from J, the junction contained 14 bases not matched to a gene. The CDR3 covers 20 residues. The CDR3 DNA is TGTGCCAGCAGCTTAGATCGGTTAGCGGGGCGCCTGGGGAGCACAGATACGCAGTATTTT. Translating it yields CASSLDRLAGRLGSTDTQYF. Variable domain in full (rest from reference TRBV11-2 and TRBJ2-3): EAGVAQSPRYKIIEKRQSVAFWCNPISGHATLYWYQQILGQGPKLLIQFQNNGVVDDSQLPKDRFSAERLKGVDSTLKIQPAKLEDSAVYLCASSLDRLAGRLGSTDTQYFGPGTRLTVL.

Only a few counts were recorded for this clonotype. The rearrangement links TRBV9 to TRBJ1-1; 11 bases match TRBD1. Germline V gene data show CDR1 as SGDLS and CDR2 as YYNGEE. This CDR3 is built from 14 residues. The trim removed 8 bases at V and 0 bases at J, leaving 3 bases unmatched. In nucleotides, the CDR3 is TGTGCCAGTGGGACAGGGGGTTTGAACACTGAAGCTTTCTTT. It codes for CASGTGGLNTEAFF.

This clonotype was seen a handful of times. V and J are TRBV7-9 and TRBJ2-3; D is possibly TRBD1 (6 bases). From germline, CDR1 is SEHNR and CDR2 FQNEAQ (reference sequence). The ends were cut back, 0 bases at V and 5 bases at J, with 12 bases in the middle. CDR3 size: 15 residues. For the CDR3, the DNA is TGTGCCAGCAGCTTAGCCCAGGGGCGCATAGATACGCAGTATTTT. This encodes CASSLAQGRIDTQYF. Complete variable domain (other parts from reference TRBV7-9 and TRBJ2-3): DTGVSQNPRHKITKRGQNVTFRCDPISEHNRLYWYRQTLGQGPEFLTYFQNEAQLEKSRLLSDRFSAERPKGSFSTLEIQRTEQGDSAMYLCASSLAQGRIDTQYFGPGTRLTVL.

This clonotype was seen only a few times. This chain joins TRBV20-1 and TRBJ2-3, with TRBD2 matching 9 bases. Germline assignment: CDR1 DFQATT and CDR2 SNEGSKA (reference sequence). The CDR3 has 15 residues. V trimming: 5 bases; J trimming: 1 base; junction bases outside the gene matches: 7. CDR3: CSAGGEREGTDTQYF. Written as DNA, the CDR3 is TGCAGTGCTGGAGGGGAGCGGGAGGGCACAGATACGCAGTATTTT.

This chain uses TRBV12-3 or TRBV12-4 with TRBJ2-3, with 10 bases aligning to TRBD2. J lost 2 bases, V lost 2 bases, and 4 bases had no gene match. The CDR3 is made up of 16 amino acids. The CDR3 DNA sequence: TGTGCCAGCAGTTTACATCTAGCGGGGGCCACAGATACGCAGTATTTT. It specifies CASSLHLAGATDTQYF.

This clonotype was detected a few times. The chain links TRBV7-9 to TRBJ2-7; 9 nucleotides agree with TRBD1. Germline V CDR1 and CDR2: SEHNR, FQNEAQ (reference sequence). V lost 4 bases to trimming and J lost 9 bases; unmatched junction nucleotides: 7. This CDR3 spans 13 amino acids. Here the CDR3 DNA reads TGTGCCAGCAGCTCCGGGACAGGGTCAGGGCAGTACGTC. Protein sequence: CASSSGTGSGQYV.

The V call is TRBV9, the J call TRBJ1-1; D not resolved. Trimming took 0 bases from V and 1 from J, leaving 7 bases between them. CDR3 size: 14 residues. Germline V lookup: CDR1 SGDLS, CDR2 YYNGEE. The CDR3 nucleotides are TGTGCCAGCAGCGTAGAGGAGAGGAACACTGAAGCTTTCTTT. Amino acids: CASSVEERNTEAFF.

There are a few counts of this clonotype. The chain has TRBV3-1 and TRBJ2-2; possible D gene TRBD1, 6 bases. The germline V gene has CDR1 LGHDT and CDR2 YNNKEL (reference sequence). The CDR3 length is 14 residues. V was pared by 6 bases and J by 7 bases, with 15 bases between. CDR3 DNA: TGTGCCAGCAGACGGACAGAGAGGATCGGGGAGCTGTTTTTT. Protein: CASRRTERIGELFF.

The chain combines TRBV7-2 with TRBJ2-3; D not certain. The V and J ends lost 3 bases and 0 bases respectively, with 7 bases between them. The germline CDR1 and CDR2 sequences are SGHTA and FQGNSA. The CDR3 has 14 residues. The CDR3 region has the DNA TGTGCCAGCAGCTTTGGACCAAGCACAGATACGCAGTATTTT. Translated: CASSFGPSTDTQYF.

This clonotype was seen a few times. The V call is TRBV5-5, the J call TRBJ2-7; a possible D gene is TRBD1 (5 bases). V gave up 1 base and J gave up 2 bases, with 16 bases separating them. The CDR3 length is 16 residues. Germline-derived CDR1 and CDR2 are SGHKS and YYEKEE (reference sequence). The CDR3 here is CASSLKFRTQTYEQYF. As DNA, the CDR3 is TGTGCCAGCAGCTTGAAATTCCGGACACAAACCTACGAGCAGTACTTC. The variable domain in full, completed from reference TRBV5-5 and TRBJ2-7, reads DAGVTQSPTHLIKTRGQQVTLRCSPISGHKSVSWYQQVLGQGPQFIFQYYEKEERGRGNFPDRFSARQFPNYSSELNVNALLLGDSALYLCASSLKFRTQTYEQYFGPGTRLTVT.

This clonotype was detected a few times. The rearrangement uses TRBV29-1 and TRBJ1-5; 8 positions agree with TRBD1. CDR3 size: 13 residues. The germline V gene encodes CDR1 SQVTM and CDR2 ANQGSEA. Trimming cost V 4 bases and J 4 bases; bases outside gene matches: 3. CDR3 in amino acids: CSVGGTGNQPQHF. The CDR3 DNA follows: TGCAGCGTTGGGGGGACAGGAAATCAGCCCCAGCATTTT.

This chain joins TRBV12-3 or TRBV12-4 and TRBJ2-5; D not certain. V was pared by 5 bases and J by 7 bases, with 11 bases between. The CDR3 contains 12 residues. CDR3 sequence: CASSIPRGTQYF. In DNA form, the CDR3 reads TGTGCCAGCAGTATACCGCGTGGGACCCAGTACTTC.

The V gene is TRBV20-1, the J gene TRBJ2-1; TRBD2 aligns across 10 bases. CDR1 is DFQATT and CDR2 is SNEGSKA in the germline V gene (reference sequence). The CDR3 is 14 residues long. V was clipped by 3 bases and J by 3 bases; unmatched bases: 2. The chain's CDR3 is CSASLAGGYNEQFF. CDR3 coding DNA: TGCAGTGCTAGTTTAGCGGGGGGCTACAATGAGCAGTTCTTC.

This chain uses TRBV4-1 with TRBJ1-3, with 7 bases identical to TRBD1. With 1 base clipped from V and 4 bases from J, the junction kept 10 bases outside the gene matches. Germline V gene sequence: CDR1 MGHRA, CDR2 YSYEKL. This CDR3 has 17 amino acids. The DNA for the CDR3 is TGCGCCAGCAGCCAAGTAGGGGGCAGGGTGGTAGGAAACACCATATATTTT. Translating it yields CASSQVGGRVVGNTIYF.

The chain uses TRBV4-2 and TRBJ1-1, with 7 nucleotides matching TRBD1. The CDR3 is 15 residues long. V lost 2 bases to trimming and J lost 6 bases; unmatched junction nucleotides: 9. The V gene's germline CDR1 is LGHNA and CDR2 YNFKEQ. Here the CDR3 reads CASSQYSRGKSEAFF. The CDR3 DNA follows: TGTGCCAGCAGCCAATACAGCAGGGGGAAGTCTGAAGCTTTCTTT.

This clonotype came up many times. This chain joins TRBV6-2 or TRBV6-3 and TRBJ1-2; D remains unclear. Looked up from germline, CDR1 is MNHEY and CDR2 is SVGEGT. CDR3 length equals 15 residues. Deletions cut 5 bases from V and 3 bases from J, with 16 bases between. The CDR3 nucleotides read TGTGCCAGCAGTCACCCCCGGGGTGAATACTATGGCTACACCTTC. Protein: CASSHPRGEYYGYTF.

The V call is TRBV5-1, the J call TRBJ2-5; D may be TRBD1 (5 bases). The CDR3 runs 14 residues. Per germline, CDR1 SGHRS and CDR2 YFSETQ. Between the trimmed V and J ends, which lost 2 bases and 0 bases, there was a span of 8 bases. The CDR3 here is CASSFYRHQETQYF. In nucleotides, the CDR3 is TGCGCCAGCAGCTTCTACAGGCACCAAGAGACCCAGTACTTC.

This clonotype has only a few counts. This chain connects TRBV6-1 to TRBJ2-7; no clear D gene. CDR1 and CDR2 (germline): MNHNS, SASEGT. V was clipped by 1 base and J by 2 bases, with 15 bases between them. The CDR3 length is 16 residues. The chain's CDR3 is CASSEEWAPPTYEQYF. The CDR3 bases are TGTGCCAGCAGTGAAGAGTGGGCCCCACCAACCTACGAGCAGTACTTC.

V is TRBV12-3 or TRBV12-4 and J is TRBJ1-5; TRBD1 might be the D (6 bases). This CDR3 has 17 residues. Deletions cut 6 bases from V and 8 bases from J, with 26 bases between. CDR3 in DNA: TGTGCCAGCAGCGGCGGGAAGGGACAAAATCACAGGGAGCCCCAGCATTTT. Its protein is CASSGGKGQNHREPQHF.

V and J are TRBV7-9 and TRBJ2-7; maybe TRBD1 (5 bases). The V and J ends lost 5 bases and 3 bases respectively, with 8 bases between them. This CDR3 comprises 12 residues. Per the germline V gene, CDR1 is SEHNR and CDR2 is FQNEAQ (reference sequence). CDR3 region: CASSQGDYEQYV. In nucleotides, the CDR3 is TGTGCCAGCAGCCAGGGTGACTACGAGCAGTACGTC.

This chain uses TRBV29-1 with TRBJ1-1, with 10 bases matching TRBD1. Looked up from germline, CDR1 is SQVTM and CDR2 is ANQGSEA. V lost 6 bases and J lost 3; bases outside the gene matches: 1. The CDR3 spans 12 residues. The CDR3 DNA is TGCAGCGTGGGGACAGGGGACACTGAAGCTTTCTTT. Translating gives CSVGTGDTEAFF.

The chain uses TRBV4-1 and TRBJ2-4; the D is unclear. The last part of the DNA fits TRBJ2-1 better; the J call may be wrong. CDR3 size: 16 residues. Looked up from germline, CDR1 is MGHRA and CDR2 is YSYEKL. CDR3 amino acids: CASSQDPGFVKNIQFF. The CDR3 DNA follows: TGCGCCAGCAGCCAAGACCCAGGATTCGTCAAAAACATTCAGTTCTTC.